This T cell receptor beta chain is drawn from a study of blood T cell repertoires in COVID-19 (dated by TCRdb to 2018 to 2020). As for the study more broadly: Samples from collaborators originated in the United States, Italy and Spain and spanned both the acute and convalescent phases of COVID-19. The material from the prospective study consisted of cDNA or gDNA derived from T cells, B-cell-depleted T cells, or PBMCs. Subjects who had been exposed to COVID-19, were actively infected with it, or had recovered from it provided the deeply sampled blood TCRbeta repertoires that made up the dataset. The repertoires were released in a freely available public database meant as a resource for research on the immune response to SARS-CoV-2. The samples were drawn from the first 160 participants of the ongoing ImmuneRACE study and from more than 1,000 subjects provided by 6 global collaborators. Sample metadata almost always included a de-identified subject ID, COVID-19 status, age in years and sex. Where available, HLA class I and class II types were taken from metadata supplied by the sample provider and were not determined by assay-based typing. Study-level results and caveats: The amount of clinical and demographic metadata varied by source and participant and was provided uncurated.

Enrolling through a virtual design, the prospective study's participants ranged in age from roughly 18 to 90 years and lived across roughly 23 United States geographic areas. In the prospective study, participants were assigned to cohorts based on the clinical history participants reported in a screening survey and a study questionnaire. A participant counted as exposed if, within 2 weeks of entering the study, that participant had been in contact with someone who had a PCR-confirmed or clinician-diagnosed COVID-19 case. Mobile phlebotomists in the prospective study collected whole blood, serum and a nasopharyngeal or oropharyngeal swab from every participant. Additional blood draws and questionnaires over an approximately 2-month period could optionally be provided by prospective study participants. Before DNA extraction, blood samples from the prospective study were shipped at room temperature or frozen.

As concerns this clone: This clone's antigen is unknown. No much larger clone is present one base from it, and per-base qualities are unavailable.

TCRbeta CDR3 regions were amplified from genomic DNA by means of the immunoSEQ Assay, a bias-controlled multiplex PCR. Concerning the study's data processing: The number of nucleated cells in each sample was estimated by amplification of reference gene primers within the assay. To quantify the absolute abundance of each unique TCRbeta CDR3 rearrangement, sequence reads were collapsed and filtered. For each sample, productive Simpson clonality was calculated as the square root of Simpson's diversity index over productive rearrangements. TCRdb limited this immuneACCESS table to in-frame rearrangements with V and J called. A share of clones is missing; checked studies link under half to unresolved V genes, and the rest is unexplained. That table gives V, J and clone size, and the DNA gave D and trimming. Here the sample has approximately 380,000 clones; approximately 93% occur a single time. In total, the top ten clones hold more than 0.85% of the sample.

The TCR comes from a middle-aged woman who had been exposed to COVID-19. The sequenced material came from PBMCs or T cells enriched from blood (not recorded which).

The sequenced DNA is TGCGCCAGCAGGGTACAGGACAATCAGCCCCAGCATTTT. Its coded protein is CASRVQDNQPQHF. This chain is built from TRBV5-1 and TRBJ1-5; the best D guess is TRBD1, with 5 bases matching. At the junction V is shortened by 5 bases and J by 3 bases, with 9 bases in between. Based on the germline V gene, the CDR1 and CDR2 sequences are SGHRS and YFSETQ. The CDR3 has 13 amino acids, counting the end cysteine and phenylalanine. Of the read, only the CDR3 DNA is kept; its 39 bases are in frame from base 1.